The 11 T cell receptor beta chains below all came from one sample that was sequenced in a study of OX40 agonist ivuxolimab in advanced cancers. Produced via immunoSEQ multiplex PCR; TCRdb's table is partial and in-frame only. The sample lists about 100,000 clones, approximately 94% occurring once. The sequencing here drew on CD4+ or CD8+ T cells sorted from blood, taken in a trial of the OX40 agonist ivuxolimab. These receptors were taken from an adult with an advanced solid tumor such as melanoma, head and neck, liver or kidney cancer.

The chain is built from TRBV7-2 and TRBJ2-3; 9 positions agree with TRBD2. CDR3 length: 14 amino acids. After removal of 5 bases from V and 6 bases from J, the junction contained 6 bases not matched to a gene. Germline V gene sequence: CDR1 SGHTA, CDR2 FQGNSA. CDR3 amino acids: CASSLSGGADTQYF. The CDR3 nucleotides are TGTGCCAGCAGCCTTAGCGGGGGCGCGGATACGCAGTATTTT.

This clone was recorded once. The rearrangement joins TRBV9 to TRBJ2-3; D uncertain. V lost 2 bases to trimming and J lost 0 bases, with 13 bases between them. Germline CDR1 reads SGDLS; CDR2 reads YYNGEE. The length of the CDR3 is 16 residues. CDR3 coding DNA: TGTGCCAGCAGCGTGCAGACCGCCGTTAGCACAGATACGCAGTATTTT. Its protein product is CASSVQTAVSTDTQYF.

V is TRBV9 and J is TRBJ1-4; D gene ambiguous. The CDR3 contains 15 residues. Germline CDR1 SGDLS, CDR2 YYNGEE. V dropped 0 bases and J dropped 0 bases, with 6 bases sitting between them. As DNA, the CDR3 is TGTGCCAGCAGCGTAGAGGCAGCAACTAATGAAAAACTGTTTTTT. This translates into CASSVEAATNEKLFF.

This clone was observed once. J is TRBJ2-3 and V is TRBV7-2, with D unclear. Germline CDR1 reads SGHTA; CDR2 reads FQGNSA. CDR3 size: 15 residues. V lost 1 base, J lost 7 bases, and 15 bases lay in between. The CDR3 spells CASSLERSRGHTQYF. For the CDR3, the DNA is TGTGCCAGCAGCTTAGAGAGGTCCAGAGGACATACGCAGTATTTT. Combining the CDR3 with reference TRBV7-2 and TRBJ2-3 gives the whole variable domain GAGVSQSPSNKVTEKGKDVELRCDPISGHTALYWYRQSLGQGLEFLIYFQGNSAPDKSGLPSDRFSAERTGGSVSTLTIQRTQQEDSAVYLCASSLERSRGHTQYFGPGTRLTVL.

The J gene is TRBJ1-3, the V gene TRBV7-6; the D gene is possibly TRBD1 (5 bases). Trimming pared 6 bases from V and 4 bases from J, leaving 16 bases between. The V gene's germline CDR1 is SGHVS and CDR2 FNYEAQ. The CDR3 consists of 15 residues. CDR3 DNA: TGTGCCAGCAGTGCCGGAGGGGCGGAGGGAAACACCATATATTTT. As protein: CASSAGGAEGNTIYF.

Only a few counts were recorded for this clone. The genes are TRBV19 and TRBJ1-1; 9 bases fit TRBD1. Trimming cost V 4 bases and J 5 bases; bases outside gene matches: 5. CDR1 is LNHDA, CDR2 SQIVND, per germline (reference sequence). The CDR3 is made up of 14 amino acids. CDR3 region: CASSTGQGRTEAFF. CDR3 nucleotides: TGTGCCAGTAGTACCGGACAGGGGAGGACTGAAGCTTTCTTT. The entire variable domain, with the rest obtained from reference TRBV19 and TRBJ1-1, is as follows: DGGITQSPKYLFRKEGQNVTLSCEQNLNHDAMYWYRQDPGQGLRLIYYSQIVNDFQKGDIAEGYSVSREKKESFPLTVTSAQKNPTAFYLCASSTGQGRTEAFFGQGTRLTVV.

The chain uses TRBV7-9 and TRBJ1-4; the D gene is possibly TRBD1 (5 bases). Trimming took 5 bases from V and 0 from J, leaving 10 bases between them. There are 15 residues in the CDR3. Germline lookup yields CDR1 SEHNR and CDR2 FQNEAQ (reference sequence). CDR3 nucleotide sequence: TGTGCCAGCAGCGGACGGGACGCAACTAATGAAAAACTGTTTTTT. Translating gives CASSGRDATNEKLFF.

The chain is built from TRBV19 and TRBJ1-2; D gene uncertain. Germline V gene lookup returns CDR1 LNHDA and CDR2 SQIVND (reference sequence). V lost 9 bases and J 4 bases, leaving 15 bases between the germline ends. The CDR3 extends over 13 amino acids. The CDR3 reads CASERRDSYGYTF. For the CDR3, the DNA is TGTGCCAGCGAACGCCGGGATTCCTATGGCTACACCTTC.

The chain uses TRBV29-1 and TRBJ2-7; tentatively, D is TRBD1 or TRBD2 (6 bases each). Per germline, CDR1 SQVTM and CDR2 ANQGSEA. Trimming took 7 bases from V and 0 from J, leaving 10 bases between them. This CDR3 is 12 amino acids long. The CDR3 DNA sequence: TGCAGCGGAGGGGGGAACTCCTACGAGCAGTACTTC. Amino acids: CSGGGNSYEQYF.

The chain combines TRBV7-2 with TRBJ1-1, with a tentative D call TRBD1 (5 bases). Germline CDR1 SGHTA, CDR2 FQGNSA. V lost 3 bases and J 0 bases, leaving 8 bases between the germline ends. CDR3 size: 14 residues. The CDR3 region is CASSFRQMNTEAFF. The CDR3 DNA reads as TGTGCCAGCAGCTTTCGACAGATGAACACTGAAGCTTTCTTT. Variable domain in full (rest from reference TRBV7-2 and TRBJ1-1): GAGVSQSPSNKVTEKGKDVELRCDPISGHTALYWYRQSLGQGLEFLIYFQGNSAPDKSGLPSDRFSAERTGGSVSTLTIQRTQQEDSAVYLCASSFRQMNTEAFFGQGTRLTVV.

V usage is TRBV7-2 and J usage is TRBJ1-2, with 7 nucleotides matching TRBD1. CDR1 and CDR2 (germline): SGHTA, FQGNSA. CDR3 length: 15 residues. With 5 bases clipped from V and 0 bases from J, the junction kept 6 bases outside the gene matches. CDR3 sequence: CASSIRTGPNYGYTF. The CDR3 nucleotides read TGTGCCAGCAGCATAAGGACAGGACCTAACTATGGCTACACCTTC.